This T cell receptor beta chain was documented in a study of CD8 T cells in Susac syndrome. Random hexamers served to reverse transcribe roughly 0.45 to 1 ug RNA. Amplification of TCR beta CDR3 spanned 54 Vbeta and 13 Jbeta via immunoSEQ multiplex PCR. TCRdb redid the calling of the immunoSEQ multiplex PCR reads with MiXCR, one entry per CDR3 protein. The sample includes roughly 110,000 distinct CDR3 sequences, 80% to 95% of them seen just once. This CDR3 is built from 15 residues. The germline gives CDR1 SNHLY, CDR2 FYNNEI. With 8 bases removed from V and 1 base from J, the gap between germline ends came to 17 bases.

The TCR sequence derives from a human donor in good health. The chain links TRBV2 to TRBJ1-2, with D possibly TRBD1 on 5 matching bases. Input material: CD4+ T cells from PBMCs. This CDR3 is CASRGDSGSNYGYTF. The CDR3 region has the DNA TGTGCCAGCCGCGGCGACAGCGGGAGTAACTATGGCTACACCTTC.